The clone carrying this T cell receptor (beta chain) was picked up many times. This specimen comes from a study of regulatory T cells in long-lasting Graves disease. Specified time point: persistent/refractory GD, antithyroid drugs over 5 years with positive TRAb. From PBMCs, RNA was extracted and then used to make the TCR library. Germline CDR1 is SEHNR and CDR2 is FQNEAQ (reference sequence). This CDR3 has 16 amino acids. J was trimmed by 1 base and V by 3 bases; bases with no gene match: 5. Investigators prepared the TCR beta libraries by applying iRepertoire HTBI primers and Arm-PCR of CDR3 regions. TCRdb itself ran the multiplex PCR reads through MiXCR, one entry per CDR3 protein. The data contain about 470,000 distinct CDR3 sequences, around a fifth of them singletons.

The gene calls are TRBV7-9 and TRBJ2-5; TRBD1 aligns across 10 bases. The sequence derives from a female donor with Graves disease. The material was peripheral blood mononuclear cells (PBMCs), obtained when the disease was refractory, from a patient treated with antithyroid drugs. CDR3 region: CASSFGTGDPQETQYF. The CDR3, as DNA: TGTGCCAGCAGCTTCGGGACAGGGGATCCCCAAGAGACCCAGTACTTC. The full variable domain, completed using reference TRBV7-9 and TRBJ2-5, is DTGVSQNPRHKITKRGQNVTFRCDPISEHNRLYWYRQTLGQGPEFLTYFQNEAQLEKSRLLSDRFSAERPKGSFSTLEIQRTEQGDSAMYLCASSFGTGDPQETQYFGPGTRLLVL.